The 20 T cell receptor beta chains below come from one sample, sequenced in a study of blood T cell repertoires in COVID-19. Measured with immunoSEQ multiplex PCR; TCRdb has only the in-frame clones, and not every one. The sample includes about 350,000 clones, about nine tenths of them seen just once. What was sequenced was PBMCs or T cells enriched from blood (not recorded which). These receptors all come from a woman in her twenties or thirties who had been exposed to COVID-19.

The chain carries TRBV7-9 and TRBJ1-3; D gene unclear. Germline V CDR1 and CDR2: SEHNR, FQNEAQ (reference sequence). The CDR3 runs to 14 residues. The V and J ends lost 5 bases and 1 base respectively, with 9 bases between them. CDR3 sequence: CASSQSASGNTIYF. The CDR3 DNA sequence: TGTGCCAGCAGCCAATCAGCGTCTGGAAACACCATATATTTT.

The chain links TRBV6-5 to TRBJ2-1; a weak D match, TRBD2 (6 bases). Trimming took off 0 bases at V and 4 bases at J, with 13 bases between the two ends. The CDR3 is 16 residues long. Germline CDR1 is MNHEY and CDR2 is SVGAGI. CDR3 bases: TGTGCCAGCAGTTACTCTTCGGGAGTGTCATACAATGAGCAGTTCTTC. The encoded protein is CASSYSSGVSYNEQFF.

V usage is TRBV11-2 and J usage is TRBJ1-1; perhaps TRBD1 as D (6 bases). V lost 1 base and J lost 9, with 15 bases in between. Per the germline V gene, CDR1 is SGHAT and CDR2 is FQNNGV. The CDR3 covers 14 residues. CDR3 sequence (DNA): TGTGCCAGCAGCTTAGGCCCAGGGGAATTCAAAGCTTTCTTT. As protein: CASSLGPGEFKAFF.

The chain links TRBV6-5 to TRBJ1-5; weak D call: TRBD1 (6 bases). Germline CDR1 and CDR2: MNHEY and SVGAGI. V was shortened by 4 bases and J by 7 bases, with 17 bases between the two germline ends. The CDR3 runs 15 residues. The CDR3, as DNA: TGTGCCAGCAGTTCGTTACAGGGCCTTGGGCAGCCCCAGCATTTT. It yields the protein CASSSLQGLGQPQHF.

This rearrangement joins TRBV19 to TRBJ1-1, with D possibly TRBD1 on 5 matching bases. The CDR3 is 12 residues long. CDR1 and CDR2 (germline): LNHDA, SQIVND (reference sequence). Trimming shortened V by 6 bases and J by 4 bases, and 9 bases separated the two germline ends. CDR3 coding DNA: TGTGCCAGTAGGGTCGGGGGCACTGAAGCTTTCTTT. Protein sequence: CASRVGGTEAFF.

The chain has TRBV5-3 and TRBJ2-7, with D unclear. TRBV5-3 is known as an ORF, though its function is uncertain. The CDR3 is 12 residues long. V lost 3 bases and J lost 1, with 5 bases in between. CDR3: CARSSESYEQYF. CDR3 nucleotide sequence: TGTGCCAGAAGCTCTGAGTCCTACGAGCAGTACTTC.

The genes are TRBV10-3 and TRBJ2-2; D is possibly TRBD2 (6 bases). The germline gives CDR1 ENHRY, CDR2 SYGVKD. The CDR3 extends over 14 amino acids. The V and J ends lost 6 bases and 5 bases respectively, with 13 bases between them. CDR3 amino acids: CAISRSSETGELFF. CDR3 nucleotide sequence: TGTGCCATCAGCCGGTCTAGCGAGACCGGGGAGCTGTTTTTT.

A few counts support this clone. The chain joins TRBV27 to TRBJ1-4; tentatively, D is TRBD1 (5 bases). This CDR3 is 15 amino acids long. Germline V gene sequence: CDR1 MNHEY, CDR2 SMNVEV (reference sequence). V gave up 6 bases and J gave up 3 bases, with 14 bases separating them. The CDR3 loop reads CASSPQGFANEKLFF. The CDR3 DNA sequence: TGTGCCAGCAGCCCTCAGGGTTTTGCTAATGAAAAACTGTTTTTT.

This rearrangement joins TRBV6-5 to TRBJ2-1, with 10 bases matching TRBD2. Germline V lookup: CDR1 MNHEY, CDR2 SVGAGI. The CDR3 has 13 amino acids. Trimming cost V 0 bases and J 15 bases; bases outside gene matches: 5. The CDR3 nucleotides are TGTGCCAGCAGTTACTCGACTAGCGGGTCCTGGTTCTTC. Protein sequence: CASSYSTSGSWFF.

The V and J genes are TRBV11-2 and TRBJ1-4, with D tentatively TRBD1 (5 bases). Germline lookup yields CDR1 SGHAT and CDR2 FQNNGV. The V gene lost 2 bases and the J gene lost 8 bases, with 18 bases spanning the gap. The CDR3 contains 16 residues. Written as DNA, the CDR3 is TGTGCCAGCAGCTTATTTCCACCGGGGGAGGGAGAAAAACTGTTTTTT. It yields the protein CASSLFPPGEGEKLFF.

The rearrangement uses TRBV3-1 (or the pseudogene TRBV3-2) and TRBJ1-1; D is unclear. Trimming pared 2 bases from V and 4 bases from J, leaving 5 bases between. The CDR3 sequence is 12 residues long. Germline CDR1 is LGHDT and CDR2 is YNNKEL (reference sequence). CDR3 residues: CASSQIVTEAFF. The CDR3, as DNA: TGTGCCAGCAGCCAAATCGTCACTGAAGCTTTCTTT.

This clone was detected only once. V gene TRBV7-3 combines with J gene TRBJ2-1; D is uncertain. CDR3 length: 13 residues. Per germline, CDR1 SGHTA and CDR2 FQGTGA. The V and J ends lost 2 bases and 7 bases respectively, with 9 bases between them. DNA of the CDR3: TGTGCCAGCAGCTTAGGAGTTAGTAATGAGCAGTTCTTC. Translating gives CASSLGVSNEQFF.

The J gene is TRBJ2-3, the V gene TRBV7-9; 9 nucleotides match TRBD2. In germline, CDR1 is SEHNR, CDR2 FQNEAQ (reference sequence). V was pared by 1 base and J by 2 bases, with 7 bases of the junction left unmatched. This CDR3 is built from 17 residues. Here the CDR3 reads CASSLGETSGFTDTQYF. The CDR3 DNA sequence: TGTGCCAGCAGCTTAGGGGAGACTAGCGGCTTCACAGATACGCAGTATTTT.

The rearrangement uses TRBV5-1 and TRBJ2-5, with 10 bases that match TRBD2. The CDR3 has 16 amino acids. Germline CDR1 SGHRS, CDR2 YFSETQ. V was clipped by 0 bases and J by 0 bases; unmatched bases: 2. The CDR3, as DNA: TGCGCCAGCAGCTTGGCAGGACTAGCGGACCAAGAGACCCAGTACTTC. Its translation is CASSLAGLADQETQYF.

The rearrangement links TRBV7-3 to TRBJ2-7; 9 bases fit TRBD1. This CDR3 has 15 amino acids. The V gene end was trimmed by 1 base and the J gene end by 6 bases; junction bases not matched to a gene: 7. CDR1 is SGHTA and CDR2 is FQGTGA in the germline V gene. The CDR3 sequence is CASSLSGGQGGEQYF. The CDR3 region has the DNA TGTGCCAGCAGCTTAAGTGGGGGACAGGGCGGCGAGCAGTACTTC.

The genes are TRBV5-1 and TRBJ2-1, with 10 bases that match TRBD1. The CDR3 is made up of 21 amino acids. CDR1 is SGHRS and CDR2 is YFSETQ in the germline V gene. Losses at the gene ends were 1 base for V and 1 base for J; bases not matched to a gene: 17. The CDR3 nucleotides are TGCGCCAGCAGCTTGATCAACGTGAGGACAGGGGGAATTTGGTCCTACAATGAGCAGTTCTTC. The encoded protein is CASSLINVRTGGIWSYNEQFF.

This chain uses TRBV9 with TRBJ1-2; 7 nucleotides line up with TRBD1. The CDR3 totals 15 residues. Germline V gene data show CDR1 as SGDLS and CDR2 as YYNGEE. The trim removed 3 bases at V and 1 base at J, leaving 6 bases unmatched. The CDR3 coding sequence is TGTGCCAGCAGCGGCGGACAGGAACTTAACTATGGCTACACCTTC. It is translated as CASSGGQELNYGYTF.

This rearrangement joins TRBV10-3 to TRBJ1-2, with TRBD1 as a possible D gene (6 bases). There are 13 residues in the CDR3. Germline CDR1 ENHRY, CDR2 SYGVKD. Trimming pared 6 bases from V and 4 bases from J, leaving 12 bases between. In DNA form, the CDR3 reads TGTGCCATCAGAGGGGGTGAGGGCTATGGCTACACCTTC. Translation: CAIRGGEGYGYTF.

J is TRBJ1-3 and V is TRBV10-1, with 9 bases matching TRBD1. Germline CDR1 reads WNHNN; CDR2 reads SYGVQD (reference sequence). The CDR3 is 13 amino acids. V shed 10 bases, J shed 3 bases, and the junction held 4 bases outside the gene matches. The CDR3 loop is CATGTGLGNTIYF. In DNA form, the CDR3 reads TGCGCCACCGGGACAGGGCTTGGAAACACCATATATTTT.

This sequence joins TRBV7-2 and TRBJ2-7, with 8 positions matching TRBD2. CDR3 length: 15 amino acids. Germline loops: CDR1 SGHTA, CDR2 FQGNSA. Trimming removed 0 bases from V and 5 bases from J; junction bases left unmatched: 6. The CDR3 region is CASSLAWVAGNEQYF. CDR3 DNA: TGTGCCAGCAGCTTAGCGTGGGTAGCGGGAAACGAGCAGTACTTC.